This TCR beta chain appears in the sequencing data of a study of blood T cell repertoires in COVID-19. The assay was immunoSEQ multiplex PCR, and TCRdb's table has in-frame clones only and misses some. The data contain 85,000 to 110,000 clones, less than 90% of them singletons. Trimming took off 0 bases at V and 8 bases at J, with 18 bases between the two ends. Germline assignment: CDR1 LGHNA and CDR2 YNFKEQ. This CDR3 region has 16 residues. This TCR came from a human donor in a cohort sampled during active COVID-19. The rearrangement joins TRBV4-2 to TRBJ2-3, with D possibly matching TRBD1 (6 bases). The sequenced material came from peripheral blood. The CDR3 DNA sequence: TGTGCCAGCAGCCAAGATTGGACAGATCTTGTAGGTACGCAGTATTTT. It codes for CASSQDWTDLVGTQYF.